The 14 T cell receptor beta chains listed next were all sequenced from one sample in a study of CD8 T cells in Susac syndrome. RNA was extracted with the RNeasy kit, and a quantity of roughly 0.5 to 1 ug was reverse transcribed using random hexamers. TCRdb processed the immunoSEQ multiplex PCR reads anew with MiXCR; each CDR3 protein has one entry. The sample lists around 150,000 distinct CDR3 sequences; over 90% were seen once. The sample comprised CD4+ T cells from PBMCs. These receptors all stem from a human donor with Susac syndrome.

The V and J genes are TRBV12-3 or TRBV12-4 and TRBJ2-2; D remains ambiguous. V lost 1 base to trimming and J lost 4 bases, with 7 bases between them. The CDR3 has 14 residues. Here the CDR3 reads CASSLVEITGELFF. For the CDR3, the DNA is TGTGCCAGCAGTTTAGTGGAAATCACCGGGGAGCTGTTTTTT.

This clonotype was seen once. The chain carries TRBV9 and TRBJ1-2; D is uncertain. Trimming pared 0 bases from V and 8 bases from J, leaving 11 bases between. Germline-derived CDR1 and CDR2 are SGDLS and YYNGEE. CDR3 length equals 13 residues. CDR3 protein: CASSVVSHGGYTF. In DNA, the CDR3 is TGTGCCAGCAGCGTAGTTTCTCACGGCGGCTACACCTTC.

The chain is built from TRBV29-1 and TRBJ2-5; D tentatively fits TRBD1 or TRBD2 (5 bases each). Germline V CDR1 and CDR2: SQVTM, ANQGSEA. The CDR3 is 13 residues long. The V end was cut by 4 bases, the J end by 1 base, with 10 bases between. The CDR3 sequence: CSVGGAVQETQYF. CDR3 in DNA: TGCAGCGTTGGAGGGGCGGTCCAAGAGACCCAGTACTTC.

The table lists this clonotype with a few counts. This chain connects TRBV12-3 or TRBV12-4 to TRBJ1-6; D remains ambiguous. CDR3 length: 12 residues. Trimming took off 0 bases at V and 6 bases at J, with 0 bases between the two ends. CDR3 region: CASSLANSPLHF. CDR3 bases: TGTGCCAGCAGTTTAGCTAATTCACCCCTCCACTTT.

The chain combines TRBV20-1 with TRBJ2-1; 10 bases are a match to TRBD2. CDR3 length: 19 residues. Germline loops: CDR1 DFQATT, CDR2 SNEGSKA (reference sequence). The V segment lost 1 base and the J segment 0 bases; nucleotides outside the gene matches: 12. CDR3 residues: CSARGSGSGRTSSYNEQFF. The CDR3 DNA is TGCAGTGCTAGAGGGTCTGGTAGCGGGAGGACGAGCTCCTACAATGAGCAGTTCTTC.

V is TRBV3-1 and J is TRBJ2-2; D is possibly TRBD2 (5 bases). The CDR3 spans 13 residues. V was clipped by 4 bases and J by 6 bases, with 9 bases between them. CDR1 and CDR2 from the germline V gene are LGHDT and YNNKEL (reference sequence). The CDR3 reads CASSRTSSGELFF. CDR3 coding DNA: TGTGCCAGCAGCCGGACTTCCTCCGGGGAGCTGTTTTTT.

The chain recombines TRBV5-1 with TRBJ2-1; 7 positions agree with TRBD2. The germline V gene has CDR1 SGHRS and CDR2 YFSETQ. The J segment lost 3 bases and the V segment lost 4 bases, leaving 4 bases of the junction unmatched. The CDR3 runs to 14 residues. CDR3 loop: CASSPSGDYNEQFF. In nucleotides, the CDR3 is TGCGCCAGCAGCCCTAGCGGAGACTACAATGAGCAGTTCTTC.

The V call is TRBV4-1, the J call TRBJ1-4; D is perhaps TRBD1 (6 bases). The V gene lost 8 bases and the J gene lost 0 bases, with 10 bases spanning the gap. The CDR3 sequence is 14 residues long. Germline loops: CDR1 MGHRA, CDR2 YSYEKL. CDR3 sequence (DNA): TGCGCCAGCCAAAGACAGGCAACTAATGAAAAACTGTTTTTT. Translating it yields CASQRQATNEKLFF.

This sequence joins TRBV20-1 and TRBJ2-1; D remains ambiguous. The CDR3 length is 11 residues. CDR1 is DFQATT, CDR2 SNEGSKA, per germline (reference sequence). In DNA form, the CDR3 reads TGCAGCAGCCTGGGCGCCCATGAGCAGTTCTTC. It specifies CSSLGAHEQFF.

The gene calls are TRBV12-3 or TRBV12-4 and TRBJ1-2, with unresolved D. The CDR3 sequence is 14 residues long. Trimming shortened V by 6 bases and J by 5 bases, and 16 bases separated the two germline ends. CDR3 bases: TGTGCCAGCAGCCGGAGGCCCCGAAATTATGGCTACACCTTC. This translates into CASSRRPRNYGYTF.

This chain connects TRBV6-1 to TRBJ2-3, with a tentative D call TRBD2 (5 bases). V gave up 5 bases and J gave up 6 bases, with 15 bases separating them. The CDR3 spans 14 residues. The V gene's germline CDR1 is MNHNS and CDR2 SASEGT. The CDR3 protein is CASSFGPGGDTQYF. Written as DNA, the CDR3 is TGTGCCAGCAGTTTCGGACCAGGCGGGGATACGCAGTATTTT.

The CDR3 spells CAWNRGALNEQFF. The CDR3 bases are TGTGCCTGGAATCGCGGGGCTCTCAATGAGCAGTTCTTC. V gene TRBV30 combines with J gene TRBJ2-1; D is possibly TRBD2 (6 bases). CDR1 and CDR2 from the germline V gene are GTSNPN and SVGIG (reference sequence). The V end was cut by 4 bases, the J end by 6 bases, with 13 bases between. The CDR3 has 13 amino acids.

CDR3 loop: CSASRSVGSTGELFF. Written as DNA, the CDR3 is TGCAGTGCTAGTCGCTCGGTTGGGAGCACCGGGGAGCTGTTTTTT. The V call is TRBV20-1, the J call TRBJ2-2, with a tentative D call TRBD2 (5 bases). Germline V gene lookup returns CDR1 DFQATT and CDR2 SNEGSKA (reference sequence). V lost 3 bases to trimming and J lost 4 bases, with 15 bases between them. The CDR3 is 15 amino acids.

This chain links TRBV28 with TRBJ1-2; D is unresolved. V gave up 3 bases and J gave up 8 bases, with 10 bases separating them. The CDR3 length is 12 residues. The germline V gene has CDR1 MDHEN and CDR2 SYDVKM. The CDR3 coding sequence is TGTGCCAGCAGTTTTATTTCGAGGGGCTACACCTTC. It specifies CASSFISRGYTF.